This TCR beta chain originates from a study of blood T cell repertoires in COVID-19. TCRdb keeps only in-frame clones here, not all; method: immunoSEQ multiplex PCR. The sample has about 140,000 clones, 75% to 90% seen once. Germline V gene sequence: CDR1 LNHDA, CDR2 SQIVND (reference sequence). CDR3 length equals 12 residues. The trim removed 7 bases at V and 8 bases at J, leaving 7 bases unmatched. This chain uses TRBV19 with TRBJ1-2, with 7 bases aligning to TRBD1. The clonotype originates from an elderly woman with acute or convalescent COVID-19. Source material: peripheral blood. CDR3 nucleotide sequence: TGTGCCAGTACTACAGGGGCCACCGGCTACACCTTC. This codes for CASTTGATGYTF.